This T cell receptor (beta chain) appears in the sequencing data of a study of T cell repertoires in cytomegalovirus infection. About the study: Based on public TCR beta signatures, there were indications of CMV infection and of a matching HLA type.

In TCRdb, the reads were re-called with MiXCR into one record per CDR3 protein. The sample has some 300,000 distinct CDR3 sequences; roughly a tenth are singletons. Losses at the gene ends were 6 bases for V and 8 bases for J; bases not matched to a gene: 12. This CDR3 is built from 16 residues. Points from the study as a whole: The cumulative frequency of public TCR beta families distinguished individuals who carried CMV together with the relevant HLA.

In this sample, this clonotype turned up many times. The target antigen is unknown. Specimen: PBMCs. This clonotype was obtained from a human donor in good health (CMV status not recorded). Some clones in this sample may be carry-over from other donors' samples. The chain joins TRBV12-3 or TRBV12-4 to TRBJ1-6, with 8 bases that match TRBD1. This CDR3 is CASSKYPDRDYSPLHF. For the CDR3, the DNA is TGTGCCAGCAGCAAATATCCGGACAGGGATTATTCACCCCTCCACTTT.